The clone carrying this T cell receptor beta chain was detected only a few times. This entry comes from a study of molecular identifiers for immune sequencing clone quantification. TCRdb itself ran the PCR reads through MiXCR, one entry per CDR3 protein. The table has about 510,000 distinct CDR3 sequences, about 25% seen once. This CDR3 has 14 amino acids. Trimming removed 0 bases at V and 6 bases at J, with 9 bases between. Germline loops: CDR1 SGHAT, CDR2 FQNNGV. J is TRBJ2-1 and V is TRBV11-2; D is perhaps TRBD2 (5 bases). Sequencing was done on a sample of naive CD8+ T cells from blood, with Jurkat cell RNA spiked in. Subset described: FACS-sorted CD8+CD4-CCR7+CD45RA+ naive T cells. The clonotype was recovered from a human donor in good health. Some libraries in this study had Jurkat cell RNA spiked in. CDR3 in DNA: TGTGCCAGCAGCTTAGAAGCCGGGGTCAATGAGCAGTTCTTC. Amino acids: CASSLEAGVNEQFF.